This record looks at one TCR beta chain sequence and its context. This specimen belongs to a study of shared clonotypes between healthy human individuals. The overall study: The donors, two women and three men, were aged 18 to 49.

Data came from immunoSEQ multiplex PCR; TCRdb stores just in-frame clones and leaves some out. The data contain about 1.5 million clones, around 98% of them singletons. The specimen was naive CD4+ T cells sorted from blood. Subset given: CD45RA+ positively selected. The sequence came from a man aged 30 to 39 in good health.

The CDR3 region has the DNA TGCGCCAGCAGCTATACCACCGGGGCCAAAAGCTCCTACGAGCAGTACTTC. Encoded protein: CASSYTTGAKSSYEQYF. This chain connects TRBV5-1 to TRBJ2-7; the D gene could be TRBD1 or TRBD2 (5 bases each). Trimming shortened V by 3 bases and J by 0 bases, and 19 bases separated the two germline ends. In germline, CDR1 is SGHRS, CDR2 YFSETQ. CDR3 length equals 17 residues.